These 23 T cell receptor beta chains were sequenced from one sample in a study of CD8 T cells in ankylosing spondylitis. These receptors have no identified antigens. TCRdb redid the calling of the 5' RACE reads with MiXCR, one entry per CDR3 protein. This table holds 750,000 to 850,000 distinct CDR3 sequences, approximately 12% found once. Study-wide results and limits: Within ankylosing spondylitis blood, a TCR beta motif made up of several highly homologous variants appeared to be characteristic.

The sample consisted of blood, either unsorted or a sorted T cell fraction (not recorded which). These receptors all come from a male donor with ankylosing spondylitis.

The table lists this clonotype with many counts. This sequence joins TRBV20-1 and TRBJ2-7, with D hard to call. CDR3 length: 12 amino acids. The germline gives CDR1 DFQATT, CDR2 SNEGSKA (reference sequence). Trimming removed 0 bases at V and 4 bases at J, with 7 bases between. The CDR3 spells CSARDDRYEQYF. In DNA, the CDR3 is TGCAGTGCTAGAGATGACCGGTACGAGCAGTACTTC.

The CDR3 bases are TGTGCCAGCAGCTTCCGTTTAGAGGGTGGCTACACCTTC. This encodes CASSFRLEGGYTF. V usage is TRBV5-6 and J usage is TRBJ1-2; D gene ambiguous. The V end was cut by 2 bases, the J end by 7 bases, with 12 bases between. Germline V gene lookup returns CDR1 SGHDT and CDR2 YYEEEE. This CDR3 region has 13 residues.

The V gene is TRBV7-2, the J gene TRBJ1-2; a possible D gene is TRBD1 (6 bases). Germline-derived CDR1 and CDR2 are SGHTA and FQGNSA. Trimming took 2 bases from V and 8 from J, leaving 12 bases between them. This CDR3 contains 13 residues. CDR3 coding DNA: TGTGCCAGCAGCTTAAAGGGGGGACCCGGCTACACCTTC. This translates into CASSLKGGPGYTF.

The rearrangement links TRBV20-1 to TRBJ1-5; perhaps TRBD1 as D (6 bases). Trimming cost V 1 base and J 6 bases, with 19 bases left between them. Germline CDR1 DFQATT, CDR2 SNEGSKA (reference sequence). This CDR3 region has 16 residues. This CDR3 reads CSARAGGGGLLQPQHF. In DNA form, the CDR3 reads TGCAGTGCTAGAGCTGGGGGAGGGGGTCTTCTTCAGCCCCAGCATTTT.

V is TRBV7-9 and J is TRBJ1-2; D is possibly TRBD1 (6 bases). The CDR3 is 15 amino acids. Trimming removed 2 bases at V and 4 bases at J, with 14 bases between. Germline values: CDR1 SEHNR, CDR2 FQNEAQ (reference sequence). CDR3 DNA sequence: TGTGCCAGCAGCTTAAGGGCAGGGGCTACCTATGGCTACACCTTC. This gives the protein CASSLRAGATYGYTF.

This clonotype occurred once. The CDR3 loop reads CASSLGAGTGALNTEAFF. In DNA form, the CDR3 reads TGTGCCAGCAGCTTAGGGGCAGGGACAGGGGCGTTGAACACTGAAGCTTTCTTT. The rearrangement joins TRBV11-1 to TRBJ1-1; TRBD1 matches at 10 bases. J was trimmed by 0 bases and V by 1 base; bases with no gene match: 8. Germline CDR1 is SGHAT and CDR2 is FQDESV (reference sequence). The CDR3 has 18 residues. The variable domain in full, with the rest retrieved from reference TRBV11-1 and TRBJ1-1, is EAEVAQSPRYKITEKSQAVAFWCDPISGHATLYWYRQILGQGPELLVQFQDESVVDDSQLPKDRFSAERLKGVDSTLKIQPAELGDSAMYLCASSLGAGTGALNTEAFFGQGTRLTVV.

The genes are TRBV24-1 and TRBJ1-1, with D possibly matching TRBD1 (6 bases). This CDR3 region has 14 residues. Germline V lookup: CDR1 KGHDR, CDR2 SFDVKD. V lost 5 bases to trimming and J lost 3 bases, with 12 bases between them. The CDR3 DNA is TGTGCCACCAGTGGTCCAGGGGTGGACACTGAAGCTTTCTTT. It specifies CATSGPGVDTEAFF.

The J gene is TRBJ1-6, the V gene TRBV20-1; the D is unclear. CDR3 size: 14 residues. The V gene's germline CDR1 is DFQATT and CDR2 SNEGSKA (reference sequence). The V end was cut by 3 bases, the J end by 0 bases, with 6 bases between. This chain's CDR3 is CSASYSSYNSPLHF. The CDR3 nucleotides read TGCAGTGCTAGCTACAGCTCCTATAATTCACCCCTCCACTTT.

The V gene is TRBV3-1, the J gene TRBJ2-1, with D uncertain. CDR1 is LGHDT and CDR2 is YNNKEL in the germline V gene (reference sequence). Trimming left V 8 bases short and J 4 bases short, with 21 bases between. This CDR3 is 16 amino acids long. CDR3 in DNA: TGTGCCAGCGGTCAGCTGGGGTCATATCCTTACAATGAGCAGTTCTTC. Translating gives CASGQLGSYPYNEQFF.

This clonotype was detected a few times. The V call is TRBV7-6, the J call TRBJ1-6; D not resolved. This CDR3 is built from 19 residues. Per germline, CDR1 SGHVS and CDR2 FNYEAQ. Trimming removed 4 bases from V and 0 bases from J, with 19 bases in between. The CDR3: CASSSPAGPSSSYNSPLHF. Here the CDR3 DNA reads TGTGCCAGCAGCTCCCCCGCCGGACCCTCGAGCTCCTATAATTCACCCCTCCACTTT.

In its sample, this clonotype was seen a few times. The chain links TRBV5-1 to TRBJ1-5; weak D call: TRBD1 (6 bases). Germline loops: CDR1 SGHRS, CDR2 YFSETQ. Trimming removed 4 bases at V and 7 bases at J, with 18 bases between. This CDR3 comprises 15 residues. The chain's CDR3 is CASSPGAGGNQPQHF. Written as DNA, the CDR3 is TGCGCCAGCAGCCCGGGGGCTGGGGGTAACCAGCCCCAGCATTTT.

This rearrangement joins TRBV11-2 to TRBJ2-1; 10 bases are shared with TRBD2. V shed 1 base, J shed 5 bases, and the junction held 14 bases outside the gene matches. The CDR3 is made up of 19 amino acids. Germline values: CDR1 SGHAT, CDR2 FQNNGV. The CDR3 bases are TGTGCCAGCAGCTTAGGAGCTAGCGGGAGCCCCGTCCACGACAATGAGCAGTTCTTC. This encodes CASSLGASGSPVHDNEQFF.

A few counts support this clonotype. The rearrangement uses TRBV20-1 and TRBJ2-2; the D call may be TRBD1 or TRBD2 (5 bases each). This CDR3 has 14 residues. V was clipped by 2 bases and J by 6 bases, with 13 bases between them. The germline gives CDR1 DFQATT, CDR2 SNEGSKA (reference sequence). CDR3 nucleotides: TGCAGTGCTAGACATTCGAGGGGCGCCGGGGAGCTGTTTTTT. This gives the protein CSARHSRGAGELFF.

Only a few counts were recorded for this clonotype. The chain has TRBV6-2 or TRBV6-3 and TRBJ2-7, with 11 positions matching TRBD2. V shed 4 bases and J 12 bases; nucleotides not matched to a gene: 20. Germline V gene lookup returns CDR1 MNHEY and CDR2 SVGEGT. This CDR3 region has 17 residues. CDR3 sequence: CASSSPPGTSGSRRGYF. Here the CDR3 DNA reads TGTGCCAGCAGTTCCCCCCCCGGGACTAGCGGCTCCCGAAGGGGGTACTTC.

This CDR3 reads CASRPGQGWNTQYF. CDR3 bases: TGTGCCAGCAGGCCGGGACAGGGCTGGAATACGCAGTATTTT. The chain couples TRBV12-3 or TRBV12-4 to TRBJ2-3; the match to TRBD1 covers 9 bases. CDR3 length equals 14 residues. The junction had 8 bases not matched to a gene; V was cut back by 6 bases and J by 7 bases.

Points on this clonotype: A much larger clone differs from this one at a single base, so this may be a read error. The chain couples TRBV7-2 to TRBJ2-7, with TRBD2 identical over 8 bases. Germline V gene data show CDR1 as SGHTA and CDR2 as FQGNSA. This CDR3 is 15 amino acids long. CDR3 nucleotide sequence: TGTGCCGGCAGCTTAGTCGCGGGGGGTCGCTACGAGCAGTACTTC. It translates to CAGSLVAGGRYEQYF.

This CDR3 reads CATSRDPASYNEQFF. In DNA, the CDR3 is TGTGCCACCAGCAGAGATCCAGCAAGTTACAATGAGCAGTTCTTC. J is TRBJ2-1 and V is TRBV15; no firm D call. The CDR3 has 15 amino acids. The germline gives CDR1 LNHNV, CDR2 YYDKDF (reference sequence). V was cut by 0 bases and J by 4 bases, with 10 bases left in between. The whole variable domain, filled in from reference TRBV15 and TRBJ2-1, reads DAMVIQNPRYQVTQFGKPVTLSCSQTLNHNVMYWYQQKSSQAPKLLFHYYDKDFNNEADTPDNFQSRRPNTSFCFLDIRSPGLGDTAMYLCATSRDPASYNEQFFGPGTRLTVL.

This clonotype was recorded a few times. The chain links TRBV5-1 to TRBJ2-7; D unresolved. V was shortened by 0 bases and J by 0 bases, with 10 bases between the two germline ends. Germline CDR1 reads SGHRS; CDR2 reads YFSETQ. The CDR3 has 15 amino acids. In nucleotides, the CDR3 is TGCGCCAGCAGCTTGGTATCCAAGAGCTCCTACGAGCAGTACTTC. Translating gives CASSLVSKSSYEQYF. Using reference TRBV5-1 and TRBJ2-7 for the parts outside the CDR3, the full variable domain is KAGVTQTPRYLIKTRGQQVTLSCSPISGHRSVSWYQQTPGQGLQFLFEYFSETQRNKGNFPGRFSGRQFSNSRSEMNVSTLELGDSALYLCASSLVSKSSYEQYFGPGTRLTVT.

The chain employs TRBV7-3 and TRBJ2-3; D may match TRBD1 or TRBD2 (5 bases each). Per the germline V gene, CDR1 is SGHTA and CDR2 is FQGTGA. The CDR3 consists of 15 residues. V lost 2 bases to trimming and J lost 3 bases, with 12 bases between them. CDR3 loop: CASSLFGGPTDTQYF. The CDR3 region has the DNA TGTGCCAGCAGCTTATTTGGGGGACCTACAGATACGCAGTATTTT.

The table lists this clonotype with a few counts. J is TRBJ1-5 and V is TRBV12-3 or TRBV12-4, with D maybe TRBD1 (5 bases). This CDR3 comprises 12 residues. V gave up 4 bases and J gave up 12 bases, with 13 bases separating them. The CDR3 is CASSSGTSLQHF. CDR3 nucleotides: TGTGCCAGCAGTTCGGGGACCTCACTCCAGCATTTT.

The chain joins TRBV18 to TRBJ2-3, with D perhaps TRBD1 (5 bases). The CDR3 has 15 residues. Deletions cut 2 bases from V and 4 bases from J, with 13 bases between. Germline assignment: CDR1 KGHSH and CDR2 LQKENI. The CDR3 region is CASSPAGRAADTQYF. CDR3 coding DNA: TGTGCCAGCTCACCAGCTGGCAGGGCAGCAGATACGCAGTATTTT.

The chain uses TRBV20-1 and TRBJ1-5, with D hard to call. This CDR3 comprises 14 residues. Per germline, CDR1 DFQATT and CDR2 SNEGSKA (reference sequence). V gave up 6 bases and J gave up 1 base, with 13 bases separating them. The CDR3 loop is CSAKRYGSNQPQHF. The CDR3 DNA is TGCAGTGCCAAAAGGTACGGGAGCAATCAGCCCCAGCATTTT.

This rearrangement joins TRBV12-3 or TRBV12-4 to TRBJ2-1; 8 positions match TRBD1. The CDR3 runs 13 residues. Trimming removed 6 bases from V and 9 bases from J; junction bases left unmatched: 7. The CDR3 here is CASSSRQGREQFF. CDR3 DNA: TGTGCCAGCAGCTCCAGACAGGGGCGTGAGCAGTTCTTC.